The following is a T cell receptor beta chain sequence with its context. No antigen is known for it. The CDR3 end is not reached by the read, which stops 3 residues before it; the germline J gene fills it in. CD4+CD25+CD127- Tregs, CD4+CD25- non-Tregs, CD4 and CD8 cells were sorted. This entry is derived from a study of Tregs in tolerant kidney transplant recipients. General observations from the study: Antigen-driven expansion was suggested because donor-specific Tregs expanded more than all Tregs in tolerant patients. Changing PCR primers prevented nucleotide comparison between some patients' samples. Validation in larger populations is needed because few patients were studied.

V lost 5 bases and J 1 base, leaving 14 bases between the germline ends. CDR1 and CDR2 (germline): SGHTA, FQGNSA. The CDR3 length is 15 residues. The method was immunoSEQ multiplex PCR; TCRdb's version includes in-frame clones alone and lacks a portion of them. The sample holds tens of thousands of clones. The sequencing here drew on CD4+ T cells from blood, taken before the transplant. V gene TRBV7-2 combines with J gene TRBJ1-1; D may be TRBD1 (5 bases). The clonotype comes from a human donor who received a combined kidney and bone marrow transplant. The CDR3 sequence is CASSPSRAKNTEAFF. The sequenced CDR3 bases are TGTGCCAGCAGCCCCTCCAGGGCAAAGAACACTGAA.